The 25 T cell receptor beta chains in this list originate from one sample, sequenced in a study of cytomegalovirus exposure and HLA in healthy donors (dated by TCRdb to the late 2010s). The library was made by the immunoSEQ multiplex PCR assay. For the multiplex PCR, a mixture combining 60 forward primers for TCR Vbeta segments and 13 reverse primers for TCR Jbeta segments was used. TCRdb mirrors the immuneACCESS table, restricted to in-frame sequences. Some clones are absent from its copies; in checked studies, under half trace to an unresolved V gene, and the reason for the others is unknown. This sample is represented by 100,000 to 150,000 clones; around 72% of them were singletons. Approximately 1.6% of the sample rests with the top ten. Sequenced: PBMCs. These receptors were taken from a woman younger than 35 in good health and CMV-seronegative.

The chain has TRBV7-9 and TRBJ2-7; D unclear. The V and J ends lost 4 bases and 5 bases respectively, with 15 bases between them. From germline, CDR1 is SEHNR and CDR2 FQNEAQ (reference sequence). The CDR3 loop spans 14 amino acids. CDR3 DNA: TGTGCCAGCAGCTCCGGGTCCAAAGTCCACGAGCAGTACTTC. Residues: CASSSGSKVHEQYF.

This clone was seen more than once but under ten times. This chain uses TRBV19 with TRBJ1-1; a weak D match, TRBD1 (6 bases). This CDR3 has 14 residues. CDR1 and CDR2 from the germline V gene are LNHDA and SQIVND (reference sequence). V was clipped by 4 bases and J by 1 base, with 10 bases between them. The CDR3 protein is CASSSMTGNTEAFF. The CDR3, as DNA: TGTGCCAGTAGTAGCATGACAGGGAACACTGAAGCTTTCTTT.

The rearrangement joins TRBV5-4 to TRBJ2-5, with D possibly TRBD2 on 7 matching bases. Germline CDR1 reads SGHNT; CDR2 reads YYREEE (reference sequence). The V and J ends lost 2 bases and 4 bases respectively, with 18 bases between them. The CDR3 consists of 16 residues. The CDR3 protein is CASSFATTGRGETQYF. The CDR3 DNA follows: TGTGCCAGCAGCTTCGCGACTACAGGGAGGGGAGAGACCCAGTACTTC.

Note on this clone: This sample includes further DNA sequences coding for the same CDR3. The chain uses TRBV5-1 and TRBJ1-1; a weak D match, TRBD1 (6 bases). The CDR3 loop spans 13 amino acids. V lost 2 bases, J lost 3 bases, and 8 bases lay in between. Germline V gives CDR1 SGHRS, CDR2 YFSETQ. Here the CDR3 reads CASSLQGYTEAFF. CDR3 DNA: TGCGCCAGCAGCTTACAGGGCTACACTGAAGCTTTCTTT.

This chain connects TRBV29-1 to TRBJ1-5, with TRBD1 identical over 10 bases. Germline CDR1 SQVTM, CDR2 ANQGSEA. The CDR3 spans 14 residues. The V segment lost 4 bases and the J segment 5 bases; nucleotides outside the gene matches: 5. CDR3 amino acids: CSVGGTGVDQPQHF. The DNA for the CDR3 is TGCAGCGTTGGCGGGACAGGGGTAGATCAGCCCCAGCATTTT. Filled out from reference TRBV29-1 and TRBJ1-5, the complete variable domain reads SAVISQKPSRDICQRGTSLTIQCQVDSQVTMMFWYRQQPGQSLTLIATANQGSEATYESGFVIDKFPISRPNLTFSTLTVSNMSPEDSSIYLCSVGGTGVDQPQHFGDGTRLSIL.

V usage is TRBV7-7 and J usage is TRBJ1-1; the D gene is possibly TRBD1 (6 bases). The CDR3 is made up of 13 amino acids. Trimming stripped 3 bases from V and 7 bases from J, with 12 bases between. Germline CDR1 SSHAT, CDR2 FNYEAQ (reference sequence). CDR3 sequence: CASSLGAGSEAFF. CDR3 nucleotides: TGTGCCAGCAGCTTGGGGGCAGGTAGTGAAGCTTTCTTT.

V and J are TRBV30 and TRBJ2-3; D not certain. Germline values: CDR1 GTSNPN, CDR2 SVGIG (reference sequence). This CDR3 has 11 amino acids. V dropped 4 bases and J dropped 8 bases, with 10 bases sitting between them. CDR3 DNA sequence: TGTGCCTGGAAGCAAGAAAGTACGCAGTATTTT. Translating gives CAWKQESTQYF.

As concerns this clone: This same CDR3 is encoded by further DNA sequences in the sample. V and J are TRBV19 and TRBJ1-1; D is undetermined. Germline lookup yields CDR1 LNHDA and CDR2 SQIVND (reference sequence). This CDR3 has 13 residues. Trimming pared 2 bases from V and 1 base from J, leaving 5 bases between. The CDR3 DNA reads TGTGCCAGTAGTATAAGCGGGAACACTGAAGCTTTCTTT. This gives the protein CASSISGNTEAFF.

CDR3 region: CSARVVNEQYF. In DNA, the CDR3 is TGCAGTGCTAGAGTAGTCAACGAGCAGTACTTC. J is TRBJ2-7 and V is TRBV20-1; D unclear. This CDR3 has 11 residues. Trimming took off 1 base at V and 5 bases at J, with 6 bases between the two ends. Germline CDR1 DFQATT, CDR2 SNEGSKA (reference sequence).

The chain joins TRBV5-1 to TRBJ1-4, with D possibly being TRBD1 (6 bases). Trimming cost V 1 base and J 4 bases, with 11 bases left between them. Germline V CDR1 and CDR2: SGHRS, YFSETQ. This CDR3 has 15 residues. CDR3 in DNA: TGCGCCAGCAGCTTGTTGGGGGCAGTTAATGAAAAACTGTTTTTT. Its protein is CASSLLGAVNEKLFF.

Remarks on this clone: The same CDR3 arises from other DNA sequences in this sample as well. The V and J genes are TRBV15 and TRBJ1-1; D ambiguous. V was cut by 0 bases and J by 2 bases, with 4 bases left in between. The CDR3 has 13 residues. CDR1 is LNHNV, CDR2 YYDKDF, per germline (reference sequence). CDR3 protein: CATSRDRNTEAFF. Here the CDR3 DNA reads TGTGCCACCAGCAGAGATCGTAACACTGAAGCTTTCTTT.

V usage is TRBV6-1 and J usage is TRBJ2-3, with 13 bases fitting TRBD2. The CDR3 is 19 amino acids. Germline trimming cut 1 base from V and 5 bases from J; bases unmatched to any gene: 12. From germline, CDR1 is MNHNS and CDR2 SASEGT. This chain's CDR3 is CASSEEGPPGTSGKDTQYF. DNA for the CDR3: TGTGCCAGCAGTGAAGAAGGTCCACCGGGGACTAGCGGGAAAGATACGCAGTATTTT.

The CDR3 sequence: CASSLEHYRDAYEQYF. CDR3 nucleotides: TGTGCCAGCAGCTTAGAACATTACAGGGATGCCTACGAGCAGTACTTC. The J gene is TRBJ2-7, the V gene TRBV7-2; a weak D match, TRBD1 (6 bases). Germline CDR1 reads SGHTA; CDR2 reads FQGNSA. This CDR3 has 16 residues. V gave up 1 base and J gave up 2 bases, with 15 bases separating them.

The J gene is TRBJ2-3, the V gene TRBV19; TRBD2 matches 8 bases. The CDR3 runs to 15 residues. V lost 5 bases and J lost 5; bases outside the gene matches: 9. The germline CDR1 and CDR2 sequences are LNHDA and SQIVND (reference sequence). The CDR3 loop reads CASSYPSGSGDTQYF. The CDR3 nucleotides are TGTGCCAGTAGTTACCCGAGCGGGAGCGGAGATACGCAGTATTTT.

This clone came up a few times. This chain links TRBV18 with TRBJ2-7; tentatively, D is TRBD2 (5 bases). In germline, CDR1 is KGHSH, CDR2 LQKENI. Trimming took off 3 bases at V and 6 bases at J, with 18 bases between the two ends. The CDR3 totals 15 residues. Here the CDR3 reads CASSPSEALIGEQYF. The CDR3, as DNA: TGTGCCAGCTCACCCTCGGAGGCCCTCATCGGCGAGCAGTACTTC.

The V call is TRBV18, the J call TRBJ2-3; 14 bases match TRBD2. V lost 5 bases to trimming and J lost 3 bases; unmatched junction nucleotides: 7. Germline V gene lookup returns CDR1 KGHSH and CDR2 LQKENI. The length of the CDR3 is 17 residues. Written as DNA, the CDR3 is TGTGCCAGCTCATCTGGACTAGCGGGAGGATTAACAGATACGCAGTATTTT. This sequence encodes CASSSGLAGGLTDTQYF.

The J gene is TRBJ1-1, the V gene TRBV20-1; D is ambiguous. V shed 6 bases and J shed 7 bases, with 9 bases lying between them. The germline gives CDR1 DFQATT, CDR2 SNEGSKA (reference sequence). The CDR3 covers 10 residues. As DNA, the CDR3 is TGCAGTGCCGCAGTTGGTGAAGCTTTCTTT. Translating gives CSAAVGEAFF.

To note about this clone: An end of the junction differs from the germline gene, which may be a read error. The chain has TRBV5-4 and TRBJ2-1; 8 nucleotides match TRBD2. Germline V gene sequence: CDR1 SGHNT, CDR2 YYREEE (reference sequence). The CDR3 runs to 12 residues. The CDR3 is CASSLAGGVQIF. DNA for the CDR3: TGTGCCAGCAGCTTGGCGGGAGGGGTTCAGATCTTC.

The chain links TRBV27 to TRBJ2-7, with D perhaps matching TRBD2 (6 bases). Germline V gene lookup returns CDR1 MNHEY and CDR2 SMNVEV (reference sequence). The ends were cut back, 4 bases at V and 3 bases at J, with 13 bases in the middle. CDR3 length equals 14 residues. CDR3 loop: CASSYGGNHYEQYF. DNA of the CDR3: TGTGCCAGCAGTTACGGGGGTAACCACTACGAGCAGTACTTC.

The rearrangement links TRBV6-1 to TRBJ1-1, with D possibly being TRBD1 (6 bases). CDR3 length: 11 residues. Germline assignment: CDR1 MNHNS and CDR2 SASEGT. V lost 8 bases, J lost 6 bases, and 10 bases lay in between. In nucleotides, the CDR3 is TGTGCCAGCCAAGGACAGCCTGAAGCTTTCTTT. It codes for CASQGQPEAFF.

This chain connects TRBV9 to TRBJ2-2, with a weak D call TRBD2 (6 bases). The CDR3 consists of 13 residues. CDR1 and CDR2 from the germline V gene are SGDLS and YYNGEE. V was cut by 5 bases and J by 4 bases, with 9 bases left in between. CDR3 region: CASRQGGTGELFF. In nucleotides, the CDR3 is TGTGCCAGCAGGCAGGGAGGCACCGGGGAGCTGTTTTTT.

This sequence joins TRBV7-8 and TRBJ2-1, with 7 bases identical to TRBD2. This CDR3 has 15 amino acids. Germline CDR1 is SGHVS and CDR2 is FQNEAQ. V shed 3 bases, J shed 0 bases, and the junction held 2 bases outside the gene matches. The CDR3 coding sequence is TGTGCCAGCAGCTTGGGAGGGGACTCCTACAATGAGCAGTTCTTC. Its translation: CASSLGGDSYNEQFF.

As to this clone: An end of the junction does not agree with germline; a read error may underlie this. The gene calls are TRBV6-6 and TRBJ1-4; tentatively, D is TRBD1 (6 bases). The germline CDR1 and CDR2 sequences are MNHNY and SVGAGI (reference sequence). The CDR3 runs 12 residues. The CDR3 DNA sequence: TGTGCCAGCAGTTACTCGGGGCAAGACAGGATTTTT. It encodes CASSYSGQDRIF.

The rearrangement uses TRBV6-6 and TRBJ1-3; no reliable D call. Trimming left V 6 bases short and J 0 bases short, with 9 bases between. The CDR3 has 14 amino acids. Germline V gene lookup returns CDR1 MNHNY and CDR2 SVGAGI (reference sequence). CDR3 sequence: CASSFTSSGNTIYF. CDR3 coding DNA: TGTGCCAGCAGCTTCACGAGCTCTGGAAACACCATATATTTT.

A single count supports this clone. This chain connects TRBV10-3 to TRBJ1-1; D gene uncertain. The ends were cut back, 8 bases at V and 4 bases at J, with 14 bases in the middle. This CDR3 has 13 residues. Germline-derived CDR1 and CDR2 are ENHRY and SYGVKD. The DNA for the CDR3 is TGTGCCATCCGCGAAGAGGTAGCCACTGAAGCTTTCTTT. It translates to CAIREEVATEAFF.